This TCR beta chain was sequenced during a study of T-cell memory formation after mild COVID-19. Germline CDR1 SEHNR, CDR2 FQNEAQ (reference sequence). The CDR3 covers 15 residues. After removal of 5 bases from V and 2 bases from J, the junction contained 4 bases not matched to a gene. TCRdb redid the calling of the 5' RACE reads with MiXCR, one entry per CDR3 protein. The table includes 40,000 to 60,000 distinct CDR3 sequences, around a quarter detected once. There are a few counts of this clonotype. The chain joins TRBV7-9 to TRBJ2-2, with TRBD2 identical over 8 bases. Input material: PBMCs or a T cell subset sorted from them (not recorded which). The clonotype originates from a man younger than 35 who had mild COVID-19 (a few samples of this study predate the infection). Cell type and time point are not known. CDR3 residues: CASSATSGNTGELFF. CDR3 DNA sequence: TGTGCCAGCAGCGCCACTAGCGGAAACACCGGGGAGCTGTTTTTT.